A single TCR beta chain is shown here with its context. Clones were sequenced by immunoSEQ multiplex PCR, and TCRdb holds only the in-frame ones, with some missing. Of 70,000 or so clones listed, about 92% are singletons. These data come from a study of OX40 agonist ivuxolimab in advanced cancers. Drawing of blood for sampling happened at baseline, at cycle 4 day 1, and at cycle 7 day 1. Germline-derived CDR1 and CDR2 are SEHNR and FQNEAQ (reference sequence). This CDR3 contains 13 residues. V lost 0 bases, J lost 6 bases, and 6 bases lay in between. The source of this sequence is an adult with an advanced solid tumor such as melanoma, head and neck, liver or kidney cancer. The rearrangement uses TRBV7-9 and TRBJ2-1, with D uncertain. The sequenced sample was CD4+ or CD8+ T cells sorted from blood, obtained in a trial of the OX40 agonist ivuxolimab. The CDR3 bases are TGTGCCAGCAGCTTAGCAGTTACCAATGAGCAGTTCTTC. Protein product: CASSLAVTNEQFF.